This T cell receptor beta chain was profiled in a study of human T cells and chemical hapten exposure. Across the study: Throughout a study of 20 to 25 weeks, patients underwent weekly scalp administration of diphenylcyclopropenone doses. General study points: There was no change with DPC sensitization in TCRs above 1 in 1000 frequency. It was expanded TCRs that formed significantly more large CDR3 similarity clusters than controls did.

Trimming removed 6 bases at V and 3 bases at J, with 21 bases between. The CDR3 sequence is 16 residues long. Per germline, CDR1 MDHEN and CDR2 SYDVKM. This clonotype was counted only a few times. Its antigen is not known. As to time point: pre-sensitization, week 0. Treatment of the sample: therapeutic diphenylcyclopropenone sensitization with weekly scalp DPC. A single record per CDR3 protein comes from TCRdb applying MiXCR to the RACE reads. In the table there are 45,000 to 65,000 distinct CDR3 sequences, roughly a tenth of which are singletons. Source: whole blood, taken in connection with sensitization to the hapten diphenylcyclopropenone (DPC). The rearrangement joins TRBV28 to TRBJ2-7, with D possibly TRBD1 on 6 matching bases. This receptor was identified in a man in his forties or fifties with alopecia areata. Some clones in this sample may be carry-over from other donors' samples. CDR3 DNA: TGTGCCAGCAGCCAAAGAGGCAGGGGAGTTTTCTACGAGCAGTACTTC. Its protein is CASSQRGRGVFYEQYF.